This T cell receptor beta chain was documented in a study of response to subunit inactivated influenza vaccine. Regarding the study as a whole: The authors put forward the suggestion that each seasonal influenza vaccination may bring in only a limited number of new T cells.

MiXCR, applied by TCRdb to the RT-PCR reads, yields one record per CDR3 protein. The table lists around 850,000 distinct CDR3 sequences, about a fifth of them singletons, with around 9.9% in the top ten. As regards this clonotype: The antigen is unknown.

Sequenced here: PBMCs from blood, sampled roughly 5 days after vaccination. The sequence was collected from a man aged 50-59 years who received an inactivated influenza vaccine.

CDR3 loop: CSAPSGAGRGGYTF. In nucleotides, the CDR3 is TGCAGTGCTCCCTCCGGAGCTGGGAGGGGTGGCTACACCTTC. This chain links TRBV20-1 with TRBJ1-2, with D perhaps TRBD1 (5 bases). Trimming left V 5 bases short and J 7 bases short, with 20 bases between. This CDR3 has 14 amino acids. Looked up from germline, CDR1 is DFQATT and CDR2 is SNEGSKA (reference sequence).